This T cell receptor (beta chain) was sequenced in a study of regulatory T cells in long-lasting Graves disease. As for time point: persistent/refractory GD, antithyroid drugs over 5 years with positive TRAb. Scientists built the TCR library using RNA that was extracted from PBMCs. This clonotype was seen only a few times. There are 13 residues in the CDR3. Germline-derived CDR1 and CDR2 are SGHNT and YYREEE (reference sequence). V lost 1 base, J lost 7 bases, and 11 bases lay in between. Construction of the TCR beta libraries employed iRepertoire HTBI primers in conjunction with Arm-PCR of CDR3 regions. TCRdb redid the calling of the multiplex PCR reads with MiXCR, one entry per CDR3 protein. Among around 460,000 distinct CDR3 sequences, about 22% were seen once, and the ten largest hold around 12%.

This sequence was found in a female donor with Graves disease. The sequenced sample was peripheral blood mononuclear cells (PBMCs), obtained when the disease was refractory, from a patient treated with antithyroid drugs. This chain links TRBV5-4 with TRBJ1-2; D is unclear. CDR3 sequence: CASSLLQKGGYTF. The CDR3 DNA sequence: TGTGCCAGCAGCTTGCTCCAGAAGGGTGGCTACACCTTC.